This T cell receptor beta chain is drawn from a study of OX40 agonist ivuxolimab in advanced cancers. At the level of the whole study: The costimulatory receptor OX40 (CD134) was targeted by ivuxolimab, a fully human IgG2 agonistic monoclonal antibody. The dose-escalation cohort was around 84% male with a mean age of approximately 60 years, ranging from about 23 to 85. Of the 52 patients in dose escalation, some 20 had hepatocellular carcinoma, around 15 had melanoma, 9 had renal cell carcinoma and 9 had head and neck cancer. Partial responses were achieved by three dose-escalation patients, of whom one had hepatocellular carcinoma and two had cutaneous melanoma. Intravenous ivuxolimab was administered to patients every 2 weeks at six dose levels: 0.01, 0.1, 0.3, 1.5, 3 and 10 mg/kg. Peripheral TCRbeta sequencing aimed to test whether ivuxolimab altered TCR sequence diversity and caused clonal T-cell expansion. The paper describes the monotherapy dose-escalation part (N of about 50 patients) of the phase I trial of ivuxolimab. Patients were allowed to have had prior anti-PD-1, anti-PD-L1 or anti-CTLA-4 therapy, and 30% to 50% of the dose-escalation patients had previously received checkpoint inhibitors.

As concerns this clone: The target of this receptor is not known. Qualities for individual bases were not recorded, and no much larger clone is one base off.

For sequencing of the TCRbeta CDR3 region, genomic DNA was extracted from the sorted cells. The immunoSEQ Assay was used for sequencing of TCRbeta CDR3 regions. In its TCRdb copy, this immuneACCESS table keeps in-frame sequences only and misses some clones. Where compared with another copy, unresolved V genes explain less than half of these, and the others have no known cause. In all, the sample holds 60,000 to 85,000 clones, and about 88% of those were seen once. 0.3% to 0.45% of the sample belongs to the ten largest clones. The trial excluded patients who had a history of autoimmune disease or who were on systemic immunosuppression. Peripheral blood for TCR sequencing was drawn from every dose cohort at baseline, at cycle 4 day 1 and at cycle 7 day 1. Samples were obtained from an open-label, multicenter, first-in-human phase I dose-escalation trial of ivuxolimab. The trial enrolled adults with locally advanced or metastatic head and neck squamous cell, hepatocellular, melanoma or renal cell carcinoma. CD4+ and CD8+ T cells were sorted separately from peripheral blood before TCR sequencing.

From cysteine to phenylalanine, the CDR3 is 14 amino acids long. Only CDR3 DNA is held: 42 bases, read in frame from base 1. Unmatched junction bases come to 7, with V trimmed by 7 bases and J by 7 bases. CDR1 and CDR2 are read off the germline V gene as MNHEY and SVGAGI. On the study overall, not on this receptor specifically: Clonal expansion of both CD4+ and CD8+ blood T cells was observed from baseline to week 6 at doses 0.1 to 3.0 mg/kg. Low levels of normalized T-cell clonal expansion were also seen in some patients who did not respond. Which antigens the clonally expanded peripheral T cells were specific for was not determined. Partial responders in the 0.1-3.0 mg/kg groups had among the lowest normalized peripheral clonal expansion, especially among CD8+ T cells. After ivuxolimab, CD8+ T cells had more expanded clones than CD4+ T cells on average.

This sample comprised CD4+ or CD8+ T cells sorted from blood, obtained in a trial of the OX40 agonist ivuxolimab. The receptor was derived from an adult with an advanced solid tumor such as melanoma, head and neck, liver or kidney cancer. Here the chain combines TRBV6-5 and TRBJ1-6; 7 middle bases align to TRBD1. The DNA sequence is TGTGCCAGCAAACAGGGACAGAAGAATTCACCCCTCCACTTT. Translated, it gives CASKQGQKNSPLHF.